This T cell receptor beta chain was recorded in a study of cytomegalovirus exposure and HLA in healthy donors. Study-level background: The approximately 120 validation repertoires, a later analysis reported, used the same platform as the approximately 650 first-cohort repertoires. The study, taken as a whole, reports: The study designated 150 to 200 TCR beta chains cytomegalovirus-associated.

The CDR3 has 14 amino acids. Germline V gene lookup returns CDR1 SGDLS and CDR2 YYNGEE. V gave up 2 bases and J gave up 1 base, with 9 bases separating them. TCRdb's table, derived via immunoSEQ multiplex PCR, lists solely in-frame clones and lacks some. Of more than 75,000 clones listed, roughly 93% are singletons. Of note for this clone: Its antigen remains unknown.

V gene TRBV9 combines with J gene TRBJ1-1; D gene uncertain. The receptor was derived from a man between 18 and 29 years old in good health and CMV-seronegative. Sequenced sample: PBMCs. CDR3: CASSVKPGNTEAFF. The CDR3 DNA reads as TGTGCCAGCAGCGTCAAACCAGGGAACACTGAAGCTTTCTTT.